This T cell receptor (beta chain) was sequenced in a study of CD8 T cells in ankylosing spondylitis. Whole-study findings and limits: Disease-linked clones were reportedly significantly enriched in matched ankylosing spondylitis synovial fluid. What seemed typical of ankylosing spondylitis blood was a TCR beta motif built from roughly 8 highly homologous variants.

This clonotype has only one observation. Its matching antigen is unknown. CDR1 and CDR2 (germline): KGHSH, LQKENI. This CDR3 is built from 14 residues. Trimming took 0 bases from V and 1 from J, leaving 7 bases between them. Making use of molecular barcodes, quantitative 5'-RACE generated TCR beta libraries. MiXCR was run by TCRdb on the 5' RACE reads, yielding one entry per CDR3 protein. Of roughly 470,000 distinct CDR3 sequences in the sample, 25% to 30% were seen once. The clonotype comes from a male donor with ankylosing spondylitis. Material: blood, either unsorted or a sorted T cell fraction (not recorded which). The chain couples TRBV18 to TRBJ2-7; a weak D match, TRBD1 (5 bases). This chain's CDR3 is CASSPPQGSYEQYV. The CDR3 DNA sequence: TGTGCCAGCTCACCACCGCAGGGATCCTACGAGCAGTACGTC.